Below, 26 T cell receptor beta chains from the same sample are listed, as sequenced in a study of T cells after yellow fever vaccination. TCRdb ran MiXCR on the 5' RACE reads and lists one entry per CDR3 protein. This table has 350,000 to 550,000 distinct CDR3 sequences, over 15% appearing once. The sample was PBMCs, taken before the yellow fever booster vaccination. The receptors stem from a man aged 18 to 35 who received the YFV17D yellow fever vaccine.

In this sample, this clonotype turned up many times. The chain recombines TRBV12-3 or TRBV12-4 with TRBJ2-7, with D possibly matching TRBD1 (6 bases). The length of the CDR3 is 16 residues. V shed 6 bases and J shed 2 bases, with 20 bases lying between them. CDR3: CASSTDRSRITYEQYF. As DNA, the CDR3 is TGTGCCAGCAGCACAGACAGGTCCCGAATCACCTACGAGCAGTACTTC.

This clonotype appeared once. The chain uses TRBV10-3 and TRBJ1-1; D remains unclear. Trimming stripped 2 bases from V and 4 bases from J, with 14 bases between. The CDR3 is 15 amino acids. Germline-derived CDR1 and CDR2 are ENHRY and SYGVKD. The CDR3 DNA reads TGTGCCATCAGTGAGGGGGTAGCCCCCGCCACTGAAGCTTTCTTT. Translating it yields CAISEGVAPATEAFF.

This clonotype has a count of ten or more. V gene TRBV7-2 combines with J gene TRBJ2-1, with TRBD1 matching over 9 bases. CDR3 length: 14 residues. Germline lookup yields CDR1 SGHTA and CDR2 FQGNSA. V shed 8 bases and J 9 bases; nucleotides not matched to a gene: 11. CDR3 in DNA: TGTGCCAGCGGTTTGGACAGGGGCTTCACTGAGCAGTTCTTC. Translating it yields CASGLDRGFTEQFF.

This clonotype was counted only a few times. In DNA form, the CDR3 reads TGTGCCAGCAGTTCCCCTTTCAGCCAAGAGACCCAGTACTTC. This codes for CASSSPFSQETQYF. The rearrangement joins TRBV12-3 or TRBV12-4 to TRBJ2-5; D gene uncertain. The CDR3 length is 14 residues. The V and J ends lost 4 bases and 1 base respectively, with 10 bases between them.

A few counts support this clonotype. The chain uses TRBV7-9 and TRBJ1-4, with D perhaps matching TRBD1 (6 bases). The CDR3 is made up of 15 amino acids. CDR1 is SEHNR and CDR2 is FQNEAQ in the germline V gene (reference sequence). V lost 5 bases and J 8 bases, leaving 18 bases between the germline ends. DNA for the CDR3: TGTGCCAGCAGCCTGAACACAGCGAGGGGGGAAAAACTGTTTTTT. Translated: CASSLNTARGEKLFF.

In this sample, this clonotype turned up a few times. J is TRBJ2-3 and V is TRBV5-1; maybe TRBD1 (6 bases). V dropped 7 bases and J dropped 8 bases, with 17 bases sitting between them. From germline, CDR1 is SGHRS and CDR2 YFSETQ. The CDR3 is 13 amino acids. CDR3 coding DNA: TGCGCCAGCGGACCACCAGGGGCGGGTACGCAGTATTTT. It specifies CASGPPGAGTQYF.

This chain links TRBV5-1 with TRBJ2-2; D uncertain. Per germline, CDR1 SGHRS and CDR2 YFSETQ. The CDR3 contains 14 residues. Trimming cost V 4 bases and J 3 bases, with 10 bases left between them. The DNA of the CDR3 is TGCGCCAGCAGCCGTGGTTTGTACACCGGGGAGCTGTTTTTT. This gives the protein CASSRGLYTGELFF.

The J gene is TRBJ1-5, the V gene TRBV24-1, with D unresolved. With 1 base removed from V and 3 bases from J, the gap between germline ends came to 3 bases. The germline gives CDR1 KGHDR, CDR2 SFDVKD. This CDR3 spans 13 amino acids. The CDR3, as DNA: TGTGCCACCAGTGATTTACACAATCAGCCCCAGCATTTT. Its protein is CATSDLHNQPQHF.

This clonotype came up a few times. The chain employs TRBV10-3 and TRBJ2-5; 7 positions match TRBD1. The length of the CDR3 is 15 residues. Per the germline V gene, CDR1 is ENHRY and CDR2 is SYGVKD. The V and J ends lost 3 bases and 3 bases, in that order; junction bases with no gene match: 7. CDR3 in DNA: TGTGCCATCAGTGACCCTTGGACAGGCAAAGAGACCCAGTACTTC. Translating gives CAISDPWTGKETQYF.

This clonotype showed up just a few times. The rearrangement joins TRBV18 to TRBJ2-5; D is uncertain. From germline, CDR1 is KGHSH and CDR2 LQKENI. Trimming removed 8 bases from V and 5 bases from J, with 12 bases in between. CDR3 length: 12 residues. As DNA, the CDR3 is TGTGCCAGCCGAACGATTGGGGAGACCCAGTACTTC. This gives the protein CASRTIGETQYF.

This clonotype has a count of ten or more. This chain connects TRBV20-1 to TRBJ2-3; the D is unclear. The V end was cut by 4 bases, the J end by 4 bases, with 6 bases between. The germline V gene has CDR1 DFQATT and CDR2 SNEGSKA (reference sequence). The CDR3 sequence is 11 residues long. CDR3 DNA sequence: TGCAGTGCTATAGTGGCAGATACGCAGTATTTT. As protein: CSAIVADTQYF.

V and J are TRBV6-2 or TRBV6-3 and TRBJ2-7; D not resolved. Trimming removed 5 bases at V and 3 bases at J, with 8 bases between. Germline assignment: CDR1 MNHEY and CDR2 SVGEGT. The CDR3 sequence is 12 residues long. The CDR3 DNA reads as TGTGCCAGCAGTGCCAGGAGCTACGAGCAGTACTTC. The encoded protein is CASSARSYEQYF.

V and J are TRBV21-1 and TRBJ2-7. TRBV21-1 is given as a pseudogene. This CDR3 spans 14 amino acids. The CDR3 sequence: CASSKRQWCYEQYV. The DNA for the CDR3 is TGTGCCAGCAGCAAAAGGCAGTGGTGCTACGAGCAGTACGTC.

This clonotype was counted a few times. The J gene is TRBJ2-2, the V gene TRBV20-1; D not certain. Germline values: CDR1 DFQATT, CDR2 SNEGSKA (reference sequence). The CDR3 runs 12 residues. V shed 1 base and J shed 5 bases, with 5 bases lying between them. The CDR3 loop is CSARGQTGELFF. In DNA form, the CDR3 reads TGCAGTGCTAGAGGGCAAACCGGGGAGCTGTTTTTT.

This rearrangement joins TRBV6-5 to TRBJ2-3; no firm D call. In germline, CDR1 is MNHEY, CDR2 SVGAGI. The V gene lost 4 bases and the J gene lost 6 bases, with 11 bases spanning the gap. The CDR3 has 13 amino acids. The CDR3 reads CASSFTDRDTQYF. The DNA for the CDR3 is TGTGCCAGCAGTTTCACGGACCGGGATACGCAGTATTTT.

This clonotype has more than one count but fewer than ten. CDR3: CASSQARVSNDQPQHF. As DNA, the CDR3 is TGCGCCAGCAGCCAAGCTAGAGTAAGTAACGATCAGCCCCAGCATTTT. The chain is built from TRBV4-3 and TRBJ1-5; D ambiguous. CDR1 is LGHNA and CDR2 is YSLEER in the germline V gene. V shed 1 base and J shed 5 bases, with 15 bases lying between them. This CDR3 has 16 amino acids.

The table lists this clonotype with a few counts. The rearrangement links TRBV29-1 to TRBJ2-1; 10 nucleotides match TRBD2. The CDR3 runs to 15 residues. Per germline, CDR1 SQVTM and CDR2 ANQGSEA. With 4 bases clipped from V and 9 bases from J, the junction kept 12 bases outside the gene matches. CDR3 in DNA: TGCAGCGTTGGAGGGCCAGCGGGGGGGCCCACTGAGCAGTTCTTC. Its protein product is CSVGGPAGGPTEQFF.

V is TRBV18 and J is TRBJ2-5; TRBD2 agrees at 8 bases. CDR3 length equals 14 residues. Per germline, CDR1 KGHSH and CDR2 LQKENI. J was trimmed by 2 bases and V by 3 bases; bases with no gene match: 2. The CDR3 region is CASSPERGQETQYF. The DNA of the CDR3 is TGTGCCAGCTCACCGGAGCGGGGGCAAGAGACCCAGTACTTC.

This clonotype appeared a few times. The genes are TRBV6-6 and TRBJ1-2, with 8 bases aligning to TRBD1. This CDR3 is built from 13 residues. Losses at the gene ends were 7 bases for V and 13 bases for J; bases not matched to a gene: 14. In germline, CDR1 is MNHNY, CDR2 SVGAGI (reference sequence). The CDR3 DNA follows: TGTGCCAGCATCAAAGGGACAGGCCGACCCCTCACCTTC. It yields the protein CASIKGTGRPLTF.

This clonotype has only a few counts. The chain is built from TRBV20-1 and TRBJ2-2; tentative D call: TRBD2 (5 bases). The CDR3 consists of 13 residues. Per germline, CDR1 DFQATT and CDR2 SNEGSKA (reference sequence). Trimming stripped 5 bases from V and 4 bases from J, with 11 bases between. The CDR3 loop reads CSAASGRTGELFF. For the CDR3, the DNA is TGCAGTGCTGCAAGCGGCCGCACCGGGGAGCTGTTTTTT.

V gene TRBV7-2 combines with J gene TRBJ2-1, with D perhaps TRBD1 or TRBD2 (7 bases each). The CDR3 runs to 17 residues. Germline loops: CDR1 SGHTA, CDR2 FQGNSA. V gave up 7 bases and J gave up 5 bases, with 24 bases separating them. CDR3 DNA sequence: TGTGCCAGCAACCTCCATGTGGGGGGGACAGCTCACAATGAGCAGTTCTTC. Its protein is CASNLHVGGTAHNEQFF.

This chain links TRBV20-1 with TRBJ2-5; 11 nucleotides agree with TRBD2. The CDR3 has 15 amino acids. CDR1 and CDR2 from the germline V gene are DFQATT and SNEGSKA (reference sequence). The junction had 8 bases not matched to a gene; V was cut back by 6 bases and J by 2 bases. CDR3 bases: TGCAGTGCGAGAAGACTAGCGGGGCTTCAAGAGACCCAGTACTTC. It codes for CSARRLAGLQETQYF.

This clonotype was counted at least ten times. This chain connects TRBV20-1 to TRBJ1-4, with 9 bases lining up with TRBD1. V shed 6 bases, J shed 8 bases, and the junction held 7 bases outside the gene matches. This CDR3 has 13 residues. The germline CDR1 and CDR2 sequences are DFQATT and SNEGSKA (reference sequence). The CDR3 region is CSARDRVREKLFF. The CDR3 DNA is TGCAGTGCCAGGGACAGGGTCCGGGAAAAACTGTTTTTT.

This clonotype was seen a handful of times. This chain uses TRBV6-5 with TRBJ2-3; D is ambiguous. V lost 6 bases and J 0 bases, leaving 22 bases between the germline ends. CDR1 and CDR2 from the germline V gene are MNHEY and SVGAGI. The length of the CDR3 is 18 residues. CDR3 residues: CASRPFTGTSSSTDTQYF. In DNA form, the CDR3 reads TGTGCCAGCAGACCCTTTACCGGCACCTCGTCTAGCACAGATACGCAGTATTTT.

V and J are TRBV5-1 and TRBJ2-1, with TRBD2 matching over 9 bases. The CDR3 totals 16 residues. V gave up 5 bases and J gave up 6 bases; unmatched junction bases: 12. CDR1 and CDR2 from the germline V gene are SGHRS and YFSETQ. CDR3 residues: CASRTGTSSLGNEQFF. CDR3 sequence (DNA): TGCGCCAGCAGGACCGGGACTAGCAGTCTGGGCAATGAGCAGTTCTTC.

This chain uses TRBV15 with TRBJ2-2; D call uncertain. CDR1 and CDR2 from the germline V gene are LNHNV and YYDKDF (reference sequence). The CDR3 runs 13 residues. V was trimmed by 4 bases and J by 6 bases, leaving 9 bases between them. CDR3 coding DNA: TGTGCCACCAGCACCCCGGCTTCCGGGGAGCTGTTTTTT. Amino acid sequence: CATSTPASGELFF. Filled out from reference TRBV15 and TRBJ2-2, the complete variable domain reads DAMVIQNPRYQVTQFGKPVTLSCSQTLNHNVMYWYQQKSSQAPKLLFHYYDKDFNNEADTPDNFQSRRPNTSFCFLDIRSPGLGDTAMYLCATSTPASGELFFGEGSRLTVL.